Shown below are 26 T cell receptor beta chains from a single sample sequenced in a study of Graves' ophthalmopathy and Graves' hyperthyroidism. RNA served as the template for amplifying TCR beta CDR3 regions. The first round was an RT-PCR with HTBI primers, and the second round was a multiplex PCR. Via MiXCR, TCRdb re-called the multiplex PCR reads, giving one row per CDR3 protein. Altogether some 750,000 distinct CDR3 sequences are present, around 40% being singletons, with the ten largest covering 44%. Sequencing was performed on peripheral blood. All receptors come from an adult man with Graves' ophthalmopathy.

In this sample, this clonotype turned up a few times. The rearrangement joins TRBV19 to TRBJ2-2; D possibly corresponds to TRBD2 (6 bases). Trimming left V 3 bases short and J 6 bases short, with 14 bases between. Germline CDR1 and CDR2: LNHDA and SQIVND (reference sequence). The CDR3 spans 15 residues. CDR3 in DNA: TGTGCCAGTAGTATCATCGGGGAGGCGTCCGGGGAGCTGTTTTTT. It encodes CASSIIGEASGELFF. The whole variable domain, filled in from reference TRBV19 and TRBJ2-2, reads DGGITQSPKYLFRKEGQNVTLSCEQNLNHDAMYWYRQDPGQGLRLIYYSQIVNDFQKGDIAEGYSVSREKKESFPLTVTSAQKNPTAFYLCASSIIGEASGELFFGEGSRLTVL.

This clonotype was seen ten or more times. The chain uses TRBV29-1 and TRBJ1-1; D not resolved. CDR3 length equals 12 residues. Per the germline V gene, CDR1 is SQVTM and CDR2 is ANQGSEA. Trimming shortened V by 2 bases and J by 5 bases, and 9 bases separated the two germline ends. In DNA form, the CDR3 reads TGCAGCGTTGAAACCGGAAGGACTGAAGCTTTCTTT. Its protein product is CSVETGRTEAFF.

This clonotype was seen ten or more times. This chain connects TRBV5-1 to TRBJ2-7; D is possibly TRBD1 (5 bases). V lost 0 bases and J 3 bases, leaving 13 bases between the germline ends. Germline CDR1 and CDR2: SGHRS and YFSETQ. CDR3 length: 15 residues. The CDR3 loop reads CASSLVYGRDYEQYF. CDR3 nucleotide sequence: TGCGCCAGCAGCTTGGTGTACGGCAGGGACTACGAGCAGTACTTC.

This clonotype was seen a handful of times. The chain links TRBV7-9 to TRBJ2-7, with D tentatively TRBD2 (6 bases). CDR1 is SEHNR and CDR2 is FQNEAQ in the germline V gene (reference sequence). The CDR3 loop spans 15 amino acids. Trimming left V 6 bases short and J 2 bases short, with 17 bases between. This CDR3 is CASSSRLEGPYEQYF. The CDR3 region has the DNA TGTGCCAGCAGTTCCCGACTAGAAGGGCCCTACGAGCAGTACTTC.

The rearrangement uses TRBV20-1 and TRBJ2-5; TRBD1 is a possible D gene (6 bases). The V end was cut by 8 bases, the J end by 6 bases, with 16 bases between. CDR1 and CDR2 (germline): DFQATT, SNEGSKA (reference sequence). The CDR3 runs 12 residues. CDR3 sequence: CSTSGAGKTQYF. Written as DNA, the CDR3 is TGCAGTACCTCAGGGGCAGGGAAGACCCAGTACTTC.

The J gene is TRBJ2-3, the V gene TRBV24-1; 10 nucleotides line up with TRBD1. V shed 7 bases, J shed 4 bases, and the junction held 10 bases outside the gene matches. The CDR3 consists of 16 residues. The germline CDR1 and CDR2 sequences are KGHDR and SFDVKD. CDR3 sequence: CATSDTGTGDPDTQYF. CDR3 DNA sequence: TGTGCCACCAGCGATACCGGGACAGGGGACCCAGATACGCAGTATTTT.

This clonotype was seen a few times. The chain is built from TRBV12-3 or TRBV12-4 and TRBJ1-1; D remains ambiguous. Trimming pared 6 bases from V and 1 base from J, leaving 9 bases between. The CDR3 sequence is 13 residues long. CDR3 loop: CASSDTANTEAFF. DNA of the CDR3: TGTGCCAGCAGCGACACCGCGAACACTGAAGCTTTCTTT.

The V gene is TRBV20-1, the J gene TRBJ1-6; a possible D gene is TRBD1 (5 bases). V lost 3 bases and J lost 14, with 14 bases in between. The CDR3 extends over 12 amino acids. Germline CDR1 is DFQATT and CDR2 is SNEGSKA (reference sequence). CDR3 coding DNA: TGCAGTGCTAGGGATCCGAGGGGATCCCTCCACTTT. The encoded protein is CSARDPRGSLHF.

Concerning this clonotype: A read error may be the cause here, since a much bigger clone is one base away. This chain connects TRBV2 to TRBJ1-3, with no clear D. The CDR3 has 14 residues. Germline CDR1 is SNHLY and CDR2 is FYNNEI. Trimming took 10 bases from V and 0 from J, leaving 13 bases between them. In DNA, the CDR3 is TGTGCCATCAAGGGCATTAACTCTGGAAACACCATATATTTT. Protein: CAIKGINSGNTIYF.

This clonotype showed up just once. Because it lacks the conserved phenylalanine or tryptophan at the end, this CDR3 is likely a read error. The rearrangement uses TRBV4-3 and TRBJ2-7; 11 bases are shared with TRBD2. CDR1 is LGHNA, CDR2 YSLEER, per germline. J was trimmed by 0 bases and V by 2 bases; bases with no gene match: 0. The CDR3 is 15 amino acids. The DNA of the CDR3 is TGCGCCAGCAGCCAAACTAGCGGGAGCTCCTACGAGCAGTACTGC. Its translation: CASSQTSGSSYEQYC.

This clonotype appeared many times. The J gene is TRBJ2-5, the V gene TRBV10-3, with D possibly matching TRBD1 (5 bases). V was clipped by 6 bases and J by 4 bases, with 18 bases between them. The CDR3 has 15 amino acids. Germline V gives CDR1 ENHRY, CDR2 SYGVKD. Written as DNA, the CDR3 is TGTGCCATCAGGGCGACAGATGGGGTTGGAGAGACCCAGTACTTC. It encodes CAIRATDGVGETQYF.

The sample holds many counts of this clonotype. The V gene is TRBV7-9, the J gene TRBJ2-5; no reliable D call. V gave up 7 bases and J gave up 1 base, with 16 bases separating them. Germline loops: CDR1 SEHNR, CDR2 FQNEAQ (reference sequence). The CDR3 spans 15 residues. The CDR3 nucleotides are TGTGCCAGCACCCTTCCGTCCACCCTCCAAGAGACCCAGTACTTC. It encodes CASTLPSTLQETQYF. Using reference TRBV7-9 and TRBJ2-5 for the parts outside the CDR3, the full variable domain is DTGVSQNPRHKITKRGQNVTFRCDPISEHNRLYWYRQTLGQGPEFLTYFQNEAQLEKSRLLSDRFSAERPKGSFSTLEIQRTEQGDSAMYLCASTLPSTLQETQYFGPGTRLLVL.

This clonotype was seen more than once but under ten times. The V and J genes are TRBV7-2 and TRBJ1-3; D unclear. The CDR3 consists of 16 residues. Trimming removed 6 bases at V and 0 bases at J, with 15 bases between. CDR1 is SGHTA and CDR2 is FQGNSA in the germline V gene. The CDR3 region has the DNA TGTGCCAGCAGACGGTACGCCTATCACTCTGGAAACACCATATATTTT. Protein: CASRRYAYHSGNTIYF.

The V gene is TRBV25-1, the J gene TRBJ2-2; D is uncertain. The CDR3 loop spans 16 amino acids. The germline V gene encodes CDR1 MGHDK and CDR2 SYGVNS. With 6 bases removed from V and 0 bases from J, the gap between germline ends came to 14 bases. The CDR3 sequence is CASRSPGHANTGELFF. The DNA for the CDR3 is TGTGCCAGCAGAAGCCCGGGCCATGCGAACACCGGGGAGCTGTTTTTT.

CDR3 in amino acids: CASSFTGANQPQHF. As DNA, the CDR3 is TGTGCCAGCAGTTTTACAGGGGCCAATCAGCCCCAGCATTTT. The V call is TRBV2, the J call TRBJ1-5; 7 nucleotides line up with TRBD1. Trimming took 5 bases from V and 3 from J; bases not matched to a gene: 4. CDR3 length equals 14 residues. CDR1 and CDR2 (germline): SNHLY, FYNNEI. The full variable domain, in which reference TRBV2 and TRBJ1-5 provide the parts outside the CDR3, is EPEVTQTPSHQVTQMGQEVILRCVPISNHLYFYWYRQILGQKVEFLVSFYNNEISEKSEIFDDQFSVERPDGSNFTLKIRSTKLEDSAMYFCASSFTGANQPQHFGDGTRLSIL.

The chain carries TRBV25-1 and TRBJ2-3; TRBD1 aligns across 7 bases. V was pared by 6 bases and J by 2 bases, with 2 bases of the junction left unmatched. This CDR3 comprises 13 residues. The germline CDR1 and CDR2 sequences are MGHDK and SYGVNS. The CDR3 nucleotides are TGTGCCAGCAGGGACAGGACCACAGATACGCAGTATTTT. Translation gives CASRDRTTDTQYF.

The rearrangement joins TRBV7-2 to TRBJ1-1, with D unresolved. V lost 8 bases, J lost 1 base, and 5 bases lay in between. Germline V lookup: CDR1 SGHTA, CDR2 FQGNSA. The CDR3 consists of 11 residues. The CDR3 is CASQRNTEAFF. Written as DNA, the CDR3 is TGTGCCAGCCAACGGAACACTGAAGCTTTCTTT.

The chain uses TRBV2 and TRBJ1-3; D call uncertain. V was pared by 5 bases and J by 1 base, with 12 bases between. The CDR3 spans 15 residues. Germline CDR1 and CDR2: SNHLY and FYNNEI. Here the CDR3 DNA reads TGTGCCAGCAGTTGGGCAGGCGATTCTGGAAACACCATATATTTT. It is translated as CASSWAGDSGNTIYF. Using reference TRBV2 and TRBJ1-3 for the parts outside the CDR3, the full variable domain is EPEVTQTPSHQVTQMGQEVILRCVPISNHLYFYWYRQILGQKVEFLVSFYNNEISEKSEIFDDQFSVERPDGSNFTLKIRSTKLEDSAMYFCASSWAGDSGNTIYFGEGSWLTVV.

For this clonotype: This may come from a read error, since a much larger clone is one base off. The gene calls are TRBV25-1 and TRBJ2-6, with unresolved D. Germline assignment: CDR1 MGHDK and CDR2 SYGVNS. V lost 7 bases and J 1 base, leaving 5 bases between the germline ends. The CDR3 spans 13 residues. The CDR3 protein is CASIQSGANVLTF. The CDR3 DNA follows: TGTGCCAGCATCCAGTCTGGGGCCAACGTCCTGACTTTC.

This clonotype was recorded a few times. The gene calls are TRBV27 and TRBJ2-5; 7 bases align to TRBD1. V shed 5 bases, J shed 5 bases, and the junction held 11 bases outside the gene matches. Germline V gives CDR1 MNHEY, CDR2 SMNVEV (reference sequence). This CDR3 is 15 amino acids long. The CDR3 DNA follows: TGTGCCAGCAGTCCCGGACAGGCAGGAAGGGAGACCCAGTACTTC. As protein: CASSPGQAGRETQYF.

Details on this clonotype: This clone may be a read error of a much larger clone one base away. The chain combines TRBV7-9 with TRBJ2-5; perhaps TRBD1 as D (5 bases). Trimming took off 4 bases at V and 1 base at J, with 13 bases between the two ends. The CDR3 loop spans 15 amino acids. Per the germline V gene, CDR1 is SEHNR and CDR2 is FQNEAQ (reference sequence). CDR3 DNA: TGTGCCAGCAGCTCAACCCGACAGTTCCAAGAGACCCAGTACTTC. Its translation is CASSSTRQFQETQYF.

DNA for the CDR3: TGTGCCACCCGTGCGGGGACCCAGTACTTC. This codes for CATRAGTQYF. This chain joins TRBV15 and TRBJ2-5; tentatively, D is TRBD2 (5 bases). V lost 8 bases to trimming and J lost 7 bases, with 8 bases between them. The V gene's germline CDR1 is LNHNV and CDR2 YYDKDF (reference sequence). CDR3 length: 10 residues.

The CDR3 coding sequence is TGTGCCAGCAGCTCCGCAGAGAATTCACCCCTCCACTTT. Protein product: CASSSAENSPLHF. This chain connects TRBV7-2 to TRBJ1-6; D call uncertain. CDR1 is SGHTA, CDR2 FQGNSA, per germline. This CDR3 region has 13 residues. The ends were cut back, 4 bases at V and 7 bases at J, with 8 bases in the middle.

This clonotype was recorded a few times. This chain uses TRBV20-1 with TRBJ2-7, with TRBD2 matching 8 bases. This CDR3 contains 13 residues. Germline trimming cut 6 bases from V and 2 bases from J; bases unmatched to any gene: 6. Germline V CDR1 and CDR2: DFQATT, SNEGSKA (reference sequence). CDR3 region: CSAKLSGAYEQYF. As DNA, the CDR3 is TGCAGTGCCAAACTTAGCGGGGCCTACGAGCAGTACTTC.

This clonotype appeared a few times. In DNA form, the CDR3 reads TGCAGTGCAACGACAGGCTCAACTAATGAAAAACTGTTTTTT. Residues: CSATTGSTNEKLFF. The V and J genes are TRBV20-1 and TRBJ1-4; possibly TRBD1 for D (6 bases). The CDR3 totals 14 residues. CDR1 is DFQATT, CDR2 SNEGSKA, per germline (reference sequence). The V end was cut by 6 bases, the J end by 0 bases, with 11 bases between.

CDR3 loop: CASRGGGLNTGELFF. CDR3 in DNA: TGTGCCAGCAGGGGCGGGGGGCTAAACACCGGGGAGCTGTTTTTT. This rearrangement joins TRBV25-1 to TRBJ2-2; 8 nucleotides align to TRBD2. This CDR3 contains 15 residues. In germline, CDR1 is MGHDK, CDR2 SYGVNS. V trimming: 6 bases; J trimming: 2 bases; junction bases outside the gene matches: 5.